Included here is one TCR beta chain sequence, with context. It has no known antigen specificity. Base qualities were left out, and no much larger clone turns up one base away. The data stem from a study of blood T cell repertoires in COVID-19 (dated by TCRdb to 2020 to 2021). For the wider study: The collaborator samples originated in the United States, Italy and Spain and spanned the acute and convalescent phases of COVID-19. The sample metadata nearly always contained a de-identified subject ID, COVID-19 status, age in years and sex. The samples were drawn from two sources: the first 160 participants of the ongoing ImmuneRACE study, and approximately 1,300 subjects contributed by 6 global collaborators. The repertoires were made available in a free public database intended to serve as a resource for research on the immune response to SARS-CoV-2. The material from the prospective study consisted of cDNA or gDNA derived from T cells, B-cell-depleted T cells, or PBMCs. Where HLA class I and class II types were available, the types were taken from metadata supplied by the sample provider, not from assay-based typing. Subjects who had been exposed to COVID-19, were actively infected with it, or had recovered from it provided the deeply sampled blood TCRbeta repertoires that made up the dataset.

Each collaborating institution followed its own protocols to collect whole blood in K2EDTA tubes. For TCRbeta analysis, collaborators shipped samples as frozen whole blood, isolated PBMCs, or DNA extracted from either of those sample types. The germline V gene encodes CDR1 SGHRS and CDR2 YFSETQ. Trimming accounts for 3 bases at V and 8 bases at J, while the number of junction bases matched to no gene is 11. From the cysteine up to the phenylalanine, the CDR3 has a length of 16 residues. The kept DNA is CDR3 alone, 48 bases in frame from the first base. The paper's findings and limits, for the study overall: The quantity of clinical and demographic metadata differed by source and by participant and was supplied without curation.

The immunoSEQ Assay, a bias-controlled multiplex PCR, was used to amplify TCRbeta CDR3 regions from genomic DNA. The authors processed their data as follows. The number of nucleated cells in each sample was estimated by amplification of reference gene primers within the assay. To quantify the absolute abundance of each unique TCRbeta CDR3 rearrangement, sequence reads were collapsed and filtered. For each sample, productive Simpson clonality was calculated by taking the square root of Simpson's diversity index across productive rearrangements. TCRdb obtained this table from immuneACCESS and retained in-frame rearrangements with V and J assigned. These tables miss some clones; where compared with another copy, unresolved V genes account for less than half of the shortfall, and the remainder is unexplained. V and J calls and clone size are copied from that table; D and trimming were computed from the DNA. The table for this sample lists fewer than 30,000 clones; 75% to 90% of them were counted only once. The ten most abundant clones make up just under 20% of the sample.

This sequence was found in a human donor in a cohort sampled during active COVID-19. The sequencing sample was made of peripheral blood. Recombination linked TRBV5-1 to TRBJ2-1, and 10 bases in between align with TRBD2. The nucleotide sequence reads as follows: TGCGCCAGCAGCTCAGAGCGGGGGGGCCCTTCCGATGAGCAGTTCTTC. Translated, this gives CASSSERGGPSDEQFF.